These 30 T cell receptor beta chains were sequenced from one sample in a study of T cell responses to AZD1222 COVID-19 vaccine. Profiling relied on immunoSEQ multiplex PCR, and the TCRdb table lists in-frame clones only, not all of them. Here the sample spans about 120,000 clones, approximately 87% being singletons. The specimen was peripheral blood, collected on day 0 of AZD1222 vaccination. Receptor source: an adult in good health.

The chain recombines TRBV27 with TRBJ1-1; D unclear. The CDR3 sequence is 14 residues long. Between the trimmed V and J ends, which lost 3 bases and 1 base, there was a span of 9 bases. Per the germline V gene, CDR1 is MNHEY and CDR2 is SMNVEV (reference sequence). CDR3 nucleotide sequence: TGTGCCAGCAGTTTCAGGCAGAAGAACACTGAAGCTTTCTTT. Translating gives CASSFRQKNTEAFF.

The V gene is TRBV28, the J gene TRBJ1-2; D unresolved. V gave up 5 bases and J gave up 4 bases, with 17 bases separating them. CDR3 length: 15 amino acids. CDR1 and CDR2 from the germline V gene are MDHEN and SYDVKM. The CDR3 nucleotides read TGTGCCAGCAGTCTACGAGGATCGGAAAGCTATGGCTACACCTTC. As protein: CASSLRGSESYGYTF.

The genes are TRBV12-3 or TRBV12-4 and TRBJ2-1, with D hard to call. The CDR3 extends over 13 amino acids. Trimming stripped 5 bases from V and 8 bases from J, with 13 bases between. The CDR3: CASSVSGSDEQFF. The CDR3 DNA reads TGTGCCAGCAGTGTCAGTGGGTCCGATGAGCAGTTCTTC.

This clone was counted a single time. The V call is TRBV7-2, the J call TRBJ1-1; unclear D gene. Germline CDR1 reads SGHTA; CDR2 reads FQGNSA. The CDR3 has 14 amino acids. V lost 5 bases to trimming and J lost 0 bases, with 10 bases between them. The CDR3 sequence: CASSPRVLNTEAFF. DNA for the CDR3: TGTGCCAGCAGCCCTAGGGTTCTGAACACTGAAGCTTTCTTT.

The gene calls are TRBV19 and TRBJ1-5; possibly TRBD1 for D (6 bases). Germline lookup yields CDR1 LNHDA and CDR2 SQIVND (reference sequence). V lost 3 bases, J lost 4 bases, and 13 bases lay in between. The CDR3 is 15 amino acids. As DNA, the CDR3 is TGTGCCAGTAGTATGGCGCAGGGACAAAATCAGCCCCAGCATTTT. Translating it yields CASSMAQGQNQPQHF.

The chain is built from TRBV13 and TRBJ1-2; perhaps TRBD1 as D (5 bases). Looked up from germline, CDR1 is PRHDT and CDR2 is FYEKMQ (reference sequence). V was pared by 2 bases and J by 9 bases, with 13 bases between. The CDR3 is 13 residues long. In DNA, the CDR3 is TGTGCCAGCAGCTTAAACAGGCTCTTAAGCTACACCTTC. It yields the protein CASSLNRLLSYTF.

This sequence joins TRBV7-9 and TRBJ2-3; TRBD1 is a possible D gene (6 bases). Trimming removed 4 bases from V and 0 bases from J, with 20 bases in between. The germline V gene encodes CDR1 SEHNR and CDR2 FQNEAQ (reference sequence). The CDR3 loop spans 18 amino acids. Here the CDR3 DNA reads TGTGCCAGCAGCTCCCCAGGGGTTATGGGCTCTAGCACAGATACGCAGTATTTT. Amino acids: CASSSPGVMGSSTDTQYF.

The chain couples TRBV6-5 to TRBJ1-4, with D uncertain. The CDR3 extends over 13 amino acids. Germline V gene sequence: CDR1 MNHEY, CDR2 SVGAGI. V shed 2 bases and J shed 4 bases, with 5 bases lying between them. In DNA, the CDR3 is TGTGCCAGCAGTTACGACGGTAATGAAAAACTGTTTTTT. Protein: CASSYDGNEKLFF.

This chain joins TRBV19 and TRBJ1-4; D perhaps matches TRBD1 (5 bases). This CDR3 region has 15 residues. The V and J ends lost 5 bases and 8 bases respectively, with 18 bases between them. From germline, CDR1 is LNHDA and CDR2 SQIVND (reference sequence). CDR3 nucleotides: TGTGCCAGTAGTGCCCCCGGGACCCTAGGCGAAAAACTGTTTTTT. Translated: CASSAPGTLGEKLFF. Combining the CDR3 with reference TRBV19 and TRBJ1-4 gives the whole variable domain DGGITQSPKYLFRKEGQNVTLSCEQNLNHDAMYWYRQDPGQGLRLIYYSQIVNDFQKGDIAEGYSVSREKKESFPLTVTSAQKNPTAFYLCASSAPGTLGEKLFFGSGTQLSVL.

CDR3 region: CASRGLDGTGELFF. The CDR3 bases are TGTGCCAGCAGGGGACTAGATGGCACCGGGGAGCTGTTTTTT. The chain has TRBV2 and TRBJ2-2; 8 bases agree with TRBD2. The CDR3 runs to 14 residues. CDR1 is SNHLY and CDR2 is FYNNEI in the germline V gene. V lost 6 bases and J lost 4; bases outside the gene matches: 4.

CDR3 nucleotides: TGTGCCAGCACCGGGACAGGGGCAGATAATTCACCCCTCCACTTT. Amino acids: CASTGTGADNSPLHF. The chain joins TRBV3-1 (or the pseudogene TRBV3-2) to TRBJ1-6, with 10 bases matching TRBD1. Germline trimming cut 7 bases from V and 5 bases from J; bases unmatched to any gene: 5. The CDR3 is 15 amino acids. Germline lookup yields CDR1 LGHDT and CDR2 YNNKEL (reference sequence).

The V and J genes are TRBV2 and TRBJ1-6; weak D call: TRBD1 (5 bases). The germline V gene has CDR1 SNHLY and CDR2 FYNNEI. V was shortened by 6 bases and J by 4 bases, with 10 bases between the two germline ends. The CDR3 length is 14 residues. CDR3 nucleotides: TGTGCCAGCAGGAGGCAGGGTTATAATTCACCCCTCCACTTT. Its translation is CASRRQGYNSPLHF.

The chain joins TRBV18 to TRBJ2-7; possible D gene TRBD2, 5 bases. This CDR3 region has 17 residues. With 6 bases removed from V and 0 bases from J, the gap between germline ends came to 21 bases. Germline V gene sequence: CDR1 KGHSH, CDR2 LQKENI. The DNA of the CDR3 is TGTGCCAGCTCCCCAGAGGGTCAGCTCCTCTCCTCCTACGAGCAGTACTTC. Translated, it gives CASSPEGQLLSSYEQYF.

CDR3 in amino acids: CASSLEGSVRGYTF. The CDR3 DNA sequence: TGTGCCAGCAGCTTAGAAGGTTCGGTGCGTGGCTACACCTTC. The gene calls are TRBV7-2 and TRBJ1-2; D not certain. Looked up from germline, CDR1 is SGHTA and CDR2 is FQGNSA. The CDR3 spans 14 residues. Deletions cut 1 base from V and 7 bases from J, with 13 bases between.

The V gene is TRBV7-2, the J gene TRBJ2-3; D possibly uses TRBD1 or TRBD2 (5 bases each). The CDR3 is 14 residues long. Germline CDR1 is SGHTA and CDR2 is FQGNSA. Trimming stripped 4 bases from V and 9 bases from J, with 17 bases between. The CDR3 spells CASSSYRGEGTQYF. CDR3 DNA sequence: TGTGCCAGCAGCTCATATCGGGGTGAGGGGACGCAGTATTTT.

The chain recombines TRBV9 with TRBJ1-4, with no clear D. The germline CDR1 and CDR2 sequences are SGDLS and YYNGEE. V was cut by 0 bases and J by 0 bases, with 6 bases left in between. CDR3 length: 15 residues. The CDR3 DNA sequence: TGTGCCAGCAGCGTAGGGACTGCAACTAATGAAAAACTGTTTTTT. It translates to CASSVGTATNEKLFF.

The chain uses TRBV29-1 and TRBJ2-7; maybe TRBD2 (5 bases). V lost 6 bases, J lost 4 bases, and 10 bases lay in between. Germline-derived CDR1 and CDR2 are SQVTM and ANQGSEA. The CDR3 is 11 residues long. The CDR3 spells CSVEREYEQYF. CDR3 sequence (DNA): TGCAGCGTCGAGAGGGAGTACGAGCAGTACTTC.

The chain is built from TRBV19 and TRBJ1-4; perhaps TRBD1 as D (5 bases). Germline V CDR1 and CDR2: LNHDA, SQIVND (reference sequence). The CDR3 sequence is 15 residues long. Trimming stripped 5 bases from V and 2 bases from J, with 12 bases between. The CDR3 reads CASSAGTQTNEKLFF. CDR3 bases: TGTGCCAGTAGTGCCGGGACTCAGACTAATGAAAAACTGTTTTTT.

The chain combines TRBV25-1 with TRBJ2-6; D gene ambiguous. CDR1 MGHDK and CDR2 SYGVNS come from the germline V gene. Trimming removed 5 bases from V and 1 base from J, with 9 bases in between. CDR3 length equals 15 residues. The CDR3 here is CASSPGLSGANVLTF. Here the CDR3 DNA reads TGTGCCAGCAGTCCGGGCTTATCTGGGGCCAACGTCCTGACTTTC.

This chain links TRBV7-8 with TRBJ2-7, with 7 bases lining up with TRBD1. CDR1 and CDR2 from the germline V gene are SGHVS and FQNEAQ. The CDR3 is made up of 14 amino acids. The ends lost 5 bases at V and 6 bases at J; junction bases unmatched: 10. CDR3 bases: TGTGCCAGCAGCATCAGGGGGAATCCTACCGAGCAGTACTTC. This sequence encodes CASSIRGNPTEQYF.

The chain couples TRBV6-5 to TRBJ2-2; D is perhaps TRBD2 (5 bases). Germline values: CDR1 MNHEY, CDR2 SVGAGI. This CDR3 is built from 15 residues. The V end lost 5 bases, the J end lost 3 bases, and 13 bases lay between the germline ends. CDR3 amino acids: CASSRGTKYTGELFF. Written as DNA, the CDR3 is TGTGCCAGCAGTCGGGGAACTAAATACACCGGGGAGCTGTTTTTT.

CDR3 coding DNA: TGTGCCAGCTTCGGACAGGGCTGGTACAATGAGCAGTTCTTC. It is translated as CASFGQGWYNEQFF. J is TRBJ2-1 and V is TRBV18; TRBD1 aligns across 8 bases. Losses at the gene ends were 7 bases for V and 4 bases for J; bases not matched to a gene: 6. Germline assignment: CDR1 KGHSH and CDR2 LQKENI. The CDR3 covers 14 residues.

V gene TRBV6-6 combines with J gene TRBJ2-2; 8 bases map to TRBD1. V dropped 4 bases and J dropped 6; count of bases not matched to a gene: 7. This CDR3 region has 15 residues. CDR1 is MNHNY, CDR2 SVGAGI, per germline (reference sequence). The DNA for the CDR3 is TGTGCCAGCAGTTCTCCGGGACAGGTAGCCGGGGAGCTGTTTTTT. Translation: CASSSPGQVAGELFF.

The chain uses TRBV2 and TRBJ1-5; D remains unclear. Per germline, CDR1 SNHLY and CDR2 FYNNEI. The CDR3 has 12 amino acids. The V gene lost 3 bases and the J gene lost 6 bases, with 6 bases spanning the gap. This CDR3 reads CASSDQFQPQHF. In DNA, the CDR3 is TGTGCCAGCAGTGACCAGTTTCAGCCCCAGCATTTT.

This chain joins TRBV7-8 and TRBJ2-1, with 8 bases identical to TRBD1. The CDR3 covers 15 residues. In germline, CDR1 is SGHVS, CDR2 FQNEAQ. V dropped 5 bases and J dropped 5; count of bases not matched to a gene: 8. The DNA for the CDR3 is TGTGCCAGCAGCCCGCGTCAGGGGGCGAACAATGAGCAGTTCTTC. Its translation: CASSPRQGANNEQFF. The variable domain in full, with the rest retrieved from reference TRBV7-8 and TRBJ2-1, is GAGVSQSPRYKVAKRGQDVALRCDPISGHVSLFWYQQALGQGPEFLTYFQNEAQLDKSGLPSDRFFAERPEGSVSTLKIQRTQQEDSAVYLCASSPRQGANNEQFFGPGTRLTVL.

This chain links TRBV23-1 with TRBJ2-1; 11 nucleotides line up with TRBD2. TRBV23-1 is flagged as an ORF with uncertain function. This CDR3 region has 19 residues. Losses at the gene ends were 3 bases for V and 0 bases for J; bases not matched to a gene: 10. In DNA form, the CDR3 reads TGCGCCAGCAGTCACCTCCTAGCGGGAGGTACTTACTCCTACAATGAGCAGTTCTTC. It encodes CASSHLLAGGTYSYNEQFF.

CDR3 sequence reads: CASYTRRSEKLFF. DNA for the CDR3: TGTGCCAGCTACACCCGACGTTCTGAAAAACTGTTTTTT. The rearrangement joins TRBV21-1 to TRBJ1-4. TRBV21-1 is a known pseudogene. The CDR3 contains 13 residues.

V is TRBV23-1 and J is TRBJ1-2; 10 bases agree with TRBD1. TRBV23-1 is identified as an open reading frame with a role that is uncertain. This CDR3 is 15 amino acids long. V trimming: 2 bases; J trimming: 4 bases; junction bases outside the gene matches: 4. In nucleotides, the CDR3 is TGCGCCAGCAGTCAAACCGGGACAGGGGCCTATGGCTACACCTTC. This sequence encodes CASSQTGTGAYGYTF.

The chain uses TRBV6-5 and TRBJ1-5; 10 bases are shared with TRBD1. The CDR3 length is 14 residues. The germline CDR1 and CDR2 sequences are MNHEY and SVGAGI. After removal of 6 bases from V and 2 bases from J, the junction contained 1 base not matched to a gene. The DNA of the CDR3 is TGTGCCAGCAGCGGACAGGGGGGCAATCAGCCCCAGCATTTT. Encoded protein: CASSGQGGNQPQHF.

The chain couples TRBV29-1 to TRBJ1-1; no definite D call. The V gene lost 7 bases and the J gene lost 4 bases, with 16 bases spanning the gap. The CDR3 runs 13 residues. Germline values: CDR1 SQVTM, CDR2 ANQGSEA. DNA for the CDR3: TGCAGCGCCGAGGTTGGGTCGGGCACTGAAGCTTTCTTT. As protein: CSAEVGSGTEAFF.